Given below is one TCR beta chain in context. What it recognizes is unknown. These data come from a study of post-analysis software for immune sequencing data. Study-level background: Included among the disease courses, which were recorded for the cohort, were relapsing-remitting, secondary progressive and progressive-relapsing multiple sclerosis. The study's findings and limits: Those samples that were prepared in the same batch co-clustered strongly by F measure. Comparison of patients with controls showed roughly five TRBV segments more frequent in patients, TRBV5-6, TRBV5-1 and TRBV20-1 among them.

cDNA libraries for TCR beta contained unique molecular identifiers. A single record per CDR3 protein comes from TCRdb applying MiXCR to the PCR reads. Here the sample spans 600,000 to 700,000 distinct CDR3 sequences, 55% to 70% being singletons. V dropped 3 bases and J dropped 6 bases, with 11 bases sitting between them. This CDR3 is built from 12 residues. Germline CDR1 is SQVTM and CDR2 is ANQGSEA. The receptor was isolated from a girl aged 2 to 9 with multiple sclerosis. This rearrangement joins TRBV29-1 to TRBJ2-5; D gene uncertain. Sequencing input: blood. CDR3 bases: TGCAGCGTTGACGGCAGATTGAAGACCCAGTACTTC. It codes for CSVDGRLKTQYF.